The next 29 T cell receptor beta chains were all read from a single sample in a study of T cells in tuberculosis. The protocol was immunoSEQ multiplex PCR, while the TCRdb copy is restricted to in-frame clones and leaves out a portion. The profile shows tens of thousands of clones, approximately 91% of them singletons. Cells were sorted from thawed PBMC rested overnight and stained with GMM-loaded CD1B tetramer, viability dye and anti-CD3. The lipid loaded on the CD1B tetramers was C32 glucose monomycolate from Rhodococcus equi. The source material was CD1b-GMM tetramer-negative cells sorted from PBMCs. These receptors were obtained from an adult woman with latent tuberculosis.

The gene calls are TRBV19 and TRBJ2-1; D call uncertain. This CDR3 is built from 14 residues. V was shortened by 5 bases and J by 4 bases, with 12 bases between the two germline ends. Germline CDR1 LNHDA, CDR2 SQIVND (reference sequence). CDR3 sequence reads: CASSSLDGYNEQFF. Written as DNA, the CDR3 is TGTGCCAGTAGTTCACTCGACGGGTACAATGAGCAGTTCTTC.

CDR3 protein: CARIERGGFYEQYV. In DNA form, the CDR3 reads TGTGCCAGAATAGAGCGGGGGGGGTTCTACGAGCAGTACGTC. The chain joins TRBV6-5 to TRBJ2-7, with 10 bases identical to TRBD2. Germline V CDR1 and CDR2: MNHEY, SVGAGI. The V segment lost 9 bases and the J segment 3 bases; nucleotides outside the gene matches: 8. The CDR3 spans 14 residues.

This clone was seen a single time. This chain uses TRBV18 with TRBJ1-2; 9 nucleotides line up with TRBD1. Germline V gene lookup returns CDR1 KGHSH and CDR2 LQKENI. This CDR3 has 15 residues. J gave up 6 bases and V 1 base, and 6 bases lay outside the gene matches. The chain's CDR3 is CASSPRRTGVNGYTF. In DNA, the CDR3 is TGTGCCAGCTCACCACGGAGGACAGGGGTTAATGGCTACACCTTC.

V gene TRBV5-6 combines with J gene TRBJ2-7; perhaps TRBD1 as D (6 bases). CDR1 is SGHDT and CDR2 is YYEEEE in the germline V gene. CDR3 length: 14 amino acids. Trimming pared 0 bases from V and 2 bases from J, leaving 9 bases between. CDR3 protein: CASSLARGTYEQYF. The CDR3 DNA reads TGTGCCAGCAGCTTGGCCAGGGGCACCTACGAGCAGTACTTC.

V usage is TRBV5-6 and J usage is TRBJ2-5, with 8 bases that match TRBD2. The J segment lost 3 bases and the V segment lost 0 bases, leaving 1 base of the junction unmatched. The CDR3 length is 14 residues. The germline CDR1 and CDR2 sequences are SGHDT and YYEEEE. The CDR3 DNA reads as TGTGCCAGCAGCTTGGAACTAGCGGAAGAGACCCAGTACTTC. It yields the protein CASSLELAEETQYF. Combining the CDR3 with reference TRBV5-6 and TRBJ2-5 gives the whole variable domain DAGVTQSPTHLIKTRGQQVTLRCSPKSGHDTVSWYQQALGQGPQFIFQYYEEEERQRGNFPDRFSGHQFPNYSSELNVNALLLGDSALYLCASSLELAEETQYFGPGTRLLVL.

V is TRBV14 and J is TRBJ1-2; possible D gene TRBD1, 6 bases. CDR1 and CDR2 from the germline V gene are SGHDN and FVKESK. The CDR3 extends over 15 amino acids. Trimming shortened V by 4 bases and J by 0 bases, and 12 bases separated the two germline ends. In DNA, the CDR3 is TGTGCCAGCAGCCGGGGGCCGCCTCCTAACTATGGCTACACCTTC. Encoded protein: CASSRGPPPNYGYTF.

The J gene is TRBJ2-7, the V gene TRBV11-2; TRBD1 matches at 9 bases. The CDR3 extends over 17 amino acids. The V and J ends lost 4 bases and 5 bases, in that order; junction bases with no gene match: 15. CDR1 SGHAT and CDR2 FQNNGV come from the germline V gene. CDR3 region: CASSSTPAWDRANEQYF. CDR3 DNA: TGTGCCAGCAGCTCCACCCCTGCCTGGGACAGGGCGAACGAGCAGTACTTC.

Only one count was recorded for this clone. The chain carries TRBV5-6 and TRBJ1-1; D call uncertain. The CDR3 spans 17 residues. Trimming shortened V by 3 bases and J by 8 bases, and 26 bases separated the two germline ends. Germline values: CDR1 SGHDT, CDR2 YYEEEE. CDR3 amino acids: CASSSGMGVRPTLEAFF. CDR3 sequence (DNA): TGTGCCAGCAGCTCCGGGATGGGTGTCAGGCCAACCCTCGAAGCTTTCTTT.

The gene calls are TRBV15 and TRBJ2-3, with D possibly TRBD1 on 5 matching bases. The CDR3 has 17 amino acids. V lost 0 bases and J lost 0, with 13 bases in between. The germline gives CDR1 LNHNV, CDR2 YYDKDF (reference sequence). The CDR3 coding sequence is TGTGCCACCAGCAGAGATTACGGAAGGGGAAGCACAGATACGCAGTATTTT. Its translation is CATSRDYGRGSTDTQYF.

V and J are TRBV30 and TRBJ1-2, with TRBD1 identical over 8 bases. Germline V lookup: CDR1 GTSNPN, CDR2 SVGIG (reference sequence). This CDR3 contains 13 residues. With V trimmed by 0 bases and J by 9 bases, 6 bases remained unmatched. CDR3 in amino acids: CAWSVSQGASYTF. CDR3 coding DNA: TGTGCCTGGAGTGTATCTCAGGGGGCGAGCTACACCTTC.

This chain uses TRBV7-9 with TRBJ2-1, with 9 nucleotides matching TRBD1. The CDR3 length is 16 residues. The V segment lost 5 bases and the J segment 10 bases; nucleotides outside the gene matches: 15. Looked up from germline, CDR1 is SEHNR and CDR2 is FQNEAQ (reference sequence). CDR3 residues: CASSLPAWDRAEEQFF. The CDR3 nucleotides read TGTGCCAGCAGCCTCCCAGCATGGGACAGGGCCGAGGAGCAGTTCTTC. Using reference TRBV7-9 and TRBJ2-1 for the parts outside the CDR3, the full variable domain is DTGVSQNPRHKITKRGQNVTFRCDPISEHNRLYWYRQTLGQGPEFLTYFQNEAQLEKSRLLSDRFSAERPKGSFSTLEIQRTEQGDSAMYLCASSLPAWDRAEEQFFGPGTRLTVL.

The chain couples TRBV5-4 to TRBJ1-2; a possible D gene is TRBD1 (5 bases). V lost 0 bases to trimming and J lost 4 bases, with 13 bases between them. CDR1 is SGHNT and CDR2 is YYREEE in the germline V gene (reference sequence). This CDR3 spans 15 amino acids. The CDR3, as DNA: TGTGCCAGCAGCTTGGAAGCGACAGTGCCCTATGGCTACACCTTC. Translation gives CASSLEATVPYGYTF.

This chain uses TRBV19 with TRBJ2-2; the match to TRBD1 covers 11 bases. The length of the CDR3 is 16 residues. J was trimmed by 5 bases and V by 7 bases; bases with no gene match: 9. Germline V gives CDR1 LNHDA, CDR2 SQIVND (reference sequence). CDR3 sequence (DNA): TGTGCCAGTACTGCTGGACAGGGGGCGCGGACCGGGGAGCTGTTTTTT. Protein: CASTAGQGARTGELFF.

The rearrangement links TRBV29-1 to TRBJ1-1; TRBD1 aligns across 7 bases. V lost 3 bases, J lost 4 bases, and 2 bases stayed unmatched. CDR1 SQVTM and CDR2 ANQGSEA come from the germline V gene. The CDR3 spans 12 residues. CDR3 sequence: CSVDHRGTEAFF. The CDR3 DNA reads TGCAGCGTTGACCACAGGGGCACTGAAGCTTTCTTT. The variable domain in full, with the rest retrieved from reference TRBV29-1 and TRBJ1-1, is SAVISQKPSRDICQRGTSLTIQCQVDSQVTMMFWYRQQPGQSLTLIATANQGSEATYESGFVIDKFPISRPNLTFSTLTVSNMSPEDSSIYLCSVDHRGTEAFFGQGTRLTVV.

This clone was counted once. V is TRBV21-1 and J is TRBJ2-7; the D segment call TRBD2 is taken from the table without a DNA check. TRBV21-1 is designated a pseudogene. This CDR3 contains 15 residues. In DNA form, the CDR3 reads TGTGCCAGCAGCCGGGCGCGCGGCGGAGGTTACGAGCAGTACTTC. Translating gives CASSRARGGGYEQYF.

This clone was recorded once. The CDR3 protein is CASSPPRTANYGYTF. CDR3 nucleotide sequence: TGTGCCAGCTCACCACCGAGGACAGCTAACTATGGCTACACCTTC. The chain links TRBV18 to TRBJ1-2, with D possibly being TRBD1 (6 bases). This CDR3 region has 15 residues. Germline CDR1 reads KGHSH; CDR2 reads LQKENI. V was pared by 0 bases and J by 0 bases, with 8 bases between.

This clone showed up just once. The chain's CDR3 is CASRGTARSDPIYF. CDR3 DNA: TGTGCCAGCAGGGGGACAGCCCGATCCGATCCCATATATTTT. This rearrangement joins TRBV28 to TRBJ1-3; 7 bases map to TRBD1. The CDR3 covers 14 residues. Losses at the gene ends were 6 bases for V and 11 bases for J; bases not matched to a gene: 13. CDR1 is MDHEN and CDR2 is SYDVKM in the germline V gene.

This clone was counted a few times. V usage is TRBV4-2 and J usage is TRBJ1-2; tentatively, D is TRBD1 (6 bases). The CDR3 spans 16 residues. Trimming cost V 0 bases and J 1 base, with 12 bases left between them. Germline assignment: CDR1 LGHNA and CDR2 YNFKEQ. The CDR3 here is CASSQERGHNNYGYTF. The DNA for the CDR3 is TGTGCCAGCAGCCAAGAAAGGGGACACAATAACTATGGCTACACCTTC.

The V call is TRBV6-6, the J call TRBJ1-4, with a weak D call TRBD1 (5 bases). The CDR3 extends over 14 amino acids. Germline V lookup: CDR1 MNHNY, CDR2 SVGAGI (reference sequence). V lost 4 bases, J lost 5 bases, and 11 bases lay in between. The CDR3 DNA sequence: TGTGCCAGCAGTTCGGTCGGGGGAAATGAAAAACTGTTTTTT. Amino acids: CASSSVGGNEKLFF.

The J gene is TRBJ2-3, the V gene TRBV2, with 11 positions matching TRBD2. The germline V gene encodes CDR1 SNHLY and CDR2 FYNNEI. The CDR3 is 17 amino acids. V was clipped by 5 bases and J by 1 base; unmatched bases: 8. CDR3 loop: CASSLTTSGVGTDTQYF. Here the CDR3 DNA reads TGTGCCAGCAGTCTTACGACTAGCGGGGTTGGCACAGATACGCAGTATTTT.

This CDR3 is CASSLFAVGGETQYF. CDR3 in DNA: TGTGCCAGCAGCTTGTTCGCTGTAGGAGGAGAGACCCAGTACTTC. The chain uses TRBV7-6 and TRBJ2-5; tentative D call: TRBD2 (5 bases). V shed 3 bases and J shed 4 bases, with 15 bases lying between them. Germline V gene lookup returns CDR1 SGHVS and CDR2 FNYEAQ. The CDR3 extends over 15 amino acids.

V and J are TRBV4-2 and TRBJ2-7; a possible D gene is TRBD2 (7 bases). Germline V gene lookup returns CDR1 LGHNA and CDR2 YNFKEQ. This CDR3 spans 15 amino acids. Trimming took off 5 bases at V and 4 bases at J, with 18 bases between the two ends. CDR3 protein: CASSSRRGAGYEQYF. The CDR3 nucleotides read TGTGCCAGCAGCTCCCGTCGGGGGGCCGGGTACGAGCAGTACTTC.

The rearrangement joins TRBV10-3 to TRBJ1-4; D uncertain. Trimming cost V 5 bases and J 2 bases, with 9 bases left between them. The V gene's germline CDR1 is ENHRY and CDR2 SYGVKD. There are 14 residues in the CDR3. The CDR3, as DNA: TGTGCCATCAGTCCCCGGGAGACTAATGAAAAACTGTTTTTT. Amino acids: CAISPRETNEKLFF.

The CDR3 here is CASSVGAGGYEQYF. The CDR3 DNA reads as TGTGCCAGCAGCGTGGGGGCGGGGGGTTACGAGCAGTACTTC. V and J are TRBV6-1 and TRBJ2-7; 8 bases map to TRBD2. The V gene end was trimmed by 6 bases and the J gene end by 4 bases; junction bases not matched to a gene: 8. From germline, CDR1 is MNHNS and CDR2 SASEGT. The CDR3 loop spans 14 amino acids.

The chain uses TRBV4-2 and TRBJ2-3; TRBD2 matches at 13 bases. The J segment lost 6 bases and the V segment lost 4 bases, leaving 10 bases of the junction unmatched. This CDR3 region has 17 residues. The germline V gene has CDR1 LGHNA and CDR2 YNFKEQ. The DNA for the CDR3 is TGTGCCAGCAGCCCGGGACTAGCGGGGACCAGAGGGGATACGCAGTATTTT. It is translated as CASSPGLAGTRGDTQYF.

This chain links TRBV18 with TRBJ1-4, with TRBD1 matching over 7 bases. Germline CDR1 reads KGHSH; CDR2 reads LQKENI. V lost 0 bases and J lost 7; bases outside the gene matches: 5. This CDR3 is 15 amino acids long. This chain's CDR3 is CASSPPRAGGEKLFF. The CDR3 nucleotides are TGTGCCAGCTCACCACCGAGGGCAGGGGGTGAAAAACTGTTTTTT. The variable domain in full, completed from reference TRBV18 and TRBJ1-4, reads NAGVMQNPRHLVRRRGQEARLRCSPMKGHSHVYWYRQLPEEGLKFMVYLQKENIIDESGMPKERFSAEFPKEGPSILRIQQVVRGDSAAYFCASSPPRAGGEKLFFGSGTQLSVL.

The rearrangement links TRBV7-2 to TRBJ1-1, with 10 nucleotides matching TRBD1. Per germline, CDR1 SGHTA and CDR2 FQGNSA. The CDR3 runs 17 residues. V gave up 5 bases and J gave up 2 bases; unmatched junction bases: 11. The CDR3 sequence is CASSPTGTGAKNTEAFF. The DNA of the CDR3 is TGTGCCAGCAGCCCCACCGGGACAGGGGCTAAAAACACTGAAGCTTTCTTT.

The chain uses TRBV7-2 and TRBJ2-3, with a weak D call TRBD1 (6 bases). CDR3 length equals 15 residues. V gave up 5 bases and J gave up 5 bases, with 17 bases separating them. Germline V CDR1 and CDR2: SGHTA, FQGNSA. The CDR3 protein is CASSPADRQGDTQYF. The CDR3 nucleotides read TGTGCCAGCAGCCCAGCCGACAGGCAGGGAGATACGCAGTATTTT.

This chain uses TRBV30 with TRBJ1-2; maybe TRBD1 (5 bases). With 1 base removed from V and 5 bases from J, the gap between germline ends came to 11 bases. CDR1 GTSNPN and CDR2 SVGIG come from the germline V gene (reference sequence). This CDR3 has 13 residues. DNA of the CDR3: TGTGCCTGGAGTGGGCAGGGCGCATATGGCTACACCTTC. This gives the protein CAWSGQGAYGYTF. Full variable domain (outside the CDR3, taken from reference TRBV30 and TRBJ1-2): SQTIHQWPATLVQPVGSPLSLECTVEGTSNPNLYWYRQAAGRGLQLLFYSVGIGQISSEVPQNLSASRPQDRQFILSSKKLLLSDSGFYLCAWSGQGAYGYTFGSGTRLTVV.